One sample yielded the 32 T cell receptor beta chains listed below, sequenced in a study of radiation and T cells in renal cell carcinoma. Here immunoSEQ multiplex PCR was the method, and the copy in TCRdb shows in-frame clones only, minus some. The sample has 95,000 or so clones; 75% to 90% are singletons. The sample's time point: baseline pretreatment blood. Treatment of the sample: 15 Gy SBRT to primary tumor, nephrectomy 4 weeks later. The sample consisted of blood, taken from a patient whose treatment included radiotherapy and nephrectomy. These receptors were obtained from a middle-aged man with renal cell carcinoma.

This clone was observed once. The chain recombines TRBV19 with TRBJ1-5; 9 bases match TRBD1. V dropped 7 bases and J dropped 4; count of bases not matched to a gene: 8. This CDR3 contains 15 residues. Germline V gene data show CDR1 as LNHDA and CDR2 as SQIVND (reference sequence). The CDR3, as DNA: TGTGCCAGTATGGAACAGGGACAGGGAAATCAGCCCCAGCATTTT. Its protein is CASMEQGQGNQPQHF.

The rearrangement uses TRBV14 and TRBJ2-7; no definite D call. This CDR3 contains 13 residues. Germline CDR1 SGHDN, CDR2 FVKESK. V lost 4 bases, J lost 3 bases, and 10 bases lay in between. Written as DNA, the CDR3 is TGTGCCAGCAGCCCGAGACCCGACTACGAGCAGTACTTC. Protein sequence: CASSPRPDYEQYF. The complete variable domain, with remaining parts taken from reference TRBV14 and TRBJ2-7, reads EAGVTQFPSHSVIEKGQTVTLRCDPISGHDNLYWYRRVMGKEIKFLLHFVKESKQDESGMPNNRFLAERTGGTYSTLKVQPAELEDSGVYFCASSPRPDYEQYFGPGTRLTVT.

Written as DNA, the CDR3 is TGTGCCAGCAGCAAGGGACAGGGCTATGGCTACACCTTC. Translated, it gives CASSKGQGYGYTF. The chain uses TRBV11-1 and TRBJ1-2; 9 bases line up with TRBD1. Germline CDR1 reads SGHAT; CDR2 reads FQDESV (reference sequence). This CDR3 region has 13 residues. J gave up 4 bases and V 5 bases, and 2 bases lay outside the gene matches.

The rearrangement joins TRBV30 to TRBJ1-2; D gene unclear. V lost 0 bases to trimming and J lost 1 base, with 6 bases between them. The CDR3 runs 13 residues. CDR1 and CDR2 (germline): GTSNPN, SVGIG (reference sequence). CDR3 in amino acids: CAWSVLNNYGYTF. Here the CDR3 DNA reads TGTGCCTGGAGTGTACTGAATAACTATGGCTACACCTTC.

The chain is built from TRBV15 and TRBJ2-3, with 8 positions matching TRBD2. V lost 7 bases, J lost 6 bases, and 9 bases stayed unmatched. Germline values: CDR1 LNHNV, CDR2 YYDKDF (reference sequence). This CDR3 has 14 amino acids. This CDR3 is CATKSGGPADTQYF. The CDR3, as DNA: TGTGCCACCAAGTCGGGAGGGCCAGCCGATACGCAGTATTTT.

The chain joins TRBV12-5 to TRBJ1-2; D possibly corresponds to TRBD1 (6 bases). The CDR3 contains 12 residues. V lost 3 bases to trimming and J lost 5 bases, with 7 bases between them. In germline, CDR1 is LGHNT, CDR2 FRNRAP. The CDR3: CASGFTGYGYTF. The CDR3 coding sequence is TGTGCTAGTGGTTTTACAGGGTATGGCTACACCTTC.

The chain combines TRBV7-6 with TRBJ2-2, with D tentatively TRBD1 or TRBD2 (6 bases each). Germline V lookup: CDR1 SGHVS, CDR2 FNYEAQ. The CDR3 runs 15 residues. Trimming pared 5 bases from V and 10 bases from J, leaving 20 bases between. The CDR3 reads CASSRGPGAEEELFF. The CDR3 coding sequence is TGTGCCAGCAGCCGCGGCCCGGGGGCCGAGGAGGAGCTGTTTTTT.

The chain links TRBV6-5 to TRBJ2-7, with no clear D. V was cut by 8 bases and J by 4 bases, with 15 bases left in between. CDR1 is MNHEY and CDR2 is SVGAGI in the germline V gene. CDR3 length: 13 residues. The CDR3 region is CASGGNYPYEQYF. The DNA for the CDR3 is TGTGCCAGCGGTGGGAACTACCCGTACGAGCAGTACTTC.

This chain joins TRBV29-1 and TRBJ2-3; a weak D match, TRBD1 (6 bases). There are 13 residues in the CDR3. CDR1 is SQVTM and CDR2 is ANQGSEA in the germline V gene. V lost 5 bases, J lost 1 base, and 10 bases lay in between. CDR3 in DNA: TGCAGCGTTCGGAACAGGGGCACAGATACGCAGTATTTT. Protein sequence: CSVRNRGTDTQYF.

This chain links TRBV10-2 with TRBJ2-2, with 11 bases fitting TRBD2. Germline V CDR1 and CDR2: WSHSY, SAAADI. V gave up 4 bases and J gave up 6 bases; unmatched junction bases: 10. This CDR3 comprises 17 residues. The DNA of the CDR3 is TGCGCCAGCAGTGTCCCTCCTAGCGGGAGGTGGTCCGGGGAGCTGTTTTTT. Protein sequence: CASSVPPSGRWSGELFF.

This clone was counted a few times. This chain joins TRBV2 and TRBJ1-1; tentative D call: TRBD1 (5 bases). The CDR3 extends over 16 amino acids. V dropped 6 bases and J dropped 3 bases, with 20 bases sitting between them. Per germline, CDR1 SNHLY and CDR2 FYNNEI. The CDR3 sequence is CASRAPPQGRDTEAFF. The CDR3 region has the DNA TGTGCCAGCAGGGCGCCCCCTCAGGGACGGGACACTGAAGCTTTCTTT.

CDR3 sequence reads: CASSTAATPQHF. The CDR3 bases are TGTGCCAGCAGTACAGCGGCGACGCCCCAGCATTTT. J is TRBJ1-5 and V is TRBV28; no firm D call. There are 12 residues in the CDR3. Germline values: CDR1 MDHEN, CDR2 SYDVKM. The V end lost 5 bases, the J end lost 9 bases, and 11 bases lay between the germline ends. The entire variable domain, with the rest obtained from reference TRBV28 and TRBJ1-5, is as follows: DVKVTQSSRYLVKRTGEKVFLECVQDMDHENMFWYRQDPGLGLRLIYFSYDVKMKEKGDIPEGYSVSREKKERFSLILESASTNQTSMYLCASSTAATPQHFGDGTRLSIL.

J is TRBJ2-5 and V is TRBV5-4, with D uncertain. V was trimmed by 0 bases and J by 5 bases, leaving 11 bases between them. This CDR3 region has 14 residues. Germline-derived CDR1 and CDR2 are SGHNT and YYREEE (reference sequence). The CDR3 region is CASSLEGPVETQYF. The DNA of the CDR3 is TGTGCCAGCAGCTTGGAAGGGCCGGTCGAGACCCAGTACTTC.

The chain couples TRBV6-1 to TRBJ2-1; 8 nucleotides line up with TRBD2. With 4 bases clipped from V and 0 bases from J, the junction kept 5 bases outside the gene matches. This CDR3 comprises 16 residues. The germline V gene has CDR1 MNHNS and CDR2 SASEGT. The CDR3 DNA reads TGTGCCAGCAGTGGGACTAGCCGCGGCTCCTACAATGAGCAGTTCTTC. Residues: CASSGTSRGSYNEQFF.

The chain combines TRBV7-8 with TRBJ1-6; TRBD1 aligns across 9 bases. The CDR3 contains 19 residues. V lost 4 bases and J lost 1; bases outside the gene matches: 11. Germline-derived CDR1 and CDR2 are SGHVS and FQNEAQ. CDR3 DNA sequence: TGTGCCAGCAGCTCATTCCGGGACAGGGTTGGTTCCTATAATTCACCCCTCCACTTT. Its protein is CASSSFRDRVGSYNSPLHF.

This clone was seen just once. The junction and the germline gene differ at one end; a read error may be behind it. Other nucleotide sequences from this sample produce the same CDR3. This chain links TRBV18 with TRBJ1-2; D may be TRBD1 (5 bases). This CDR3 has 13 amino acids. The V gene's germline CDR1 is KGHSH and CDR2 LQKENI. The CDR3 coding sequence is TGTGCCAGCTCTCTCAGTGGAGGGGACGGCTACACTTTC. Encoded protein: CASSLSGGDGYTF.

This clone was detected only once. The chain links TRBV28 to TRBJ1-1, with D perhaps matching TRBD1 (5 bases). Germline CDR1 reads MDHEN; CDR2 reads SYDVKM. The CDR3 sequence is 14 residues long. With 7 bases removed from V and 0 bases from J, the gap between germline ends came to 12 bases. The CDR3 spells CASTSGSLNTEAFF. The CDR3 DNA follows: TGTGCCAGCACTTCAGGGTCCCTGAACACTGAAGCTTTCTTT. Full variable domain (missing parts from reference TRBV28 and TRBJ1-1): DVKVTQSSRYLVKRTGEKVFLECVQDMDHENMFWYRQDPGLGLRLIYFSYDVKMKEKGDIPEGYSVSREKKERFSLILESASTNQTSMYLCASTSGSLNTEAFFGQGTRLTVV.

The CDR3 reads CASSIEAYTNTGELFF. The CDR3 region has the DNA TGTGCCAGTAGTATAGAGGCCTACACGAACACCGGGGAGCTGTTTTTT. The chain combines TRBV19 with TRBJ2-2; D not resolved. CDR3 size: 16 residues. V gave up 0 bases and J gave up 0 bases, with 8 bases separating them. Germline CDR1 and CDR2: LNHDA and SQIVND (reference sequence).

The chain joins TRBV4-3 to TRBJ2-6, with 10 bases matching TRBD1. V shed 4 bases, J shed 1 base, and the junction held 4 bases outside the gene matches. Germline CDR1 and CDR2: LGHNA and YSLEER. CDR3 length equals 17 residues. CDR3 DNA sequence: TGCGCCAGCAGCCTCCGACAGGGGGCTTCTGGGGCCAACGTCCTGACTTTC. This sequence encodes CASSLRQGASGANVLTF.

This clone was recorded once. CDR3 nucleotide sequence: TGCGCCAGCAGTCCACGAACTAGCGAGGGGACAGATACGCAGTATTTT. Translated, it gives CASSPRTSEGTDTQYF. The chain links TRBV10-2 to TRBJ2-3; 7 bases are shared with TRBD2. Germline CDR1 is WSHSY and CDR2 is SAAADI. The CDR3 length is 16 residues. The trim removed 5 bases at V and 3 bases at J, leaving 11 bases unmatched.

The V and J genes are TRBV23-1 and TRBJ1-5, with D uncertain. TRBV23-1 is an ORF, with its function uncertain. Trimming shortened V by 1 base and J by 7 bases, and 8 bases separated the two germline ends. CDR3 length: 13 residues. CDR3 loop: CASSQLLGQPQHF. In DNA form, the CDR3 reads TGCGCCAGCAGTCAATTACTTGGGCAGCCCCAGCATTTT.

DNA for the CDR3: TGTGCCAGCAGCTTAGAGCAGGGACTCAATGAGCAGTTCTTC. Translating gives CASSLEQGLNEQFF. This rearrangement joins TRBV7-8 to TRBJ2-1, with D possibly being TRBD2 (6 bases). CDR1 and CDR2 from the germline V gene are SGHVS and FQNEAQ. Trimming stripped 1 base from V and 6 bases from J, with 10 bases between. This CDR3 region has 14 residues. Looking up the rest from reference TRBV7-8 and TRBJ2-1 gives the full variable domain: GAGVSQSPRYKVAKRGQDVALRCDPISGHVSLFWYQQALGQGPEFLTYFQNEAQLDKSGLPSDRFFAERPEGSVSTLKIQRTQQEDSAVYLCASSLEQGLNEQFFGPGTRLTVL.

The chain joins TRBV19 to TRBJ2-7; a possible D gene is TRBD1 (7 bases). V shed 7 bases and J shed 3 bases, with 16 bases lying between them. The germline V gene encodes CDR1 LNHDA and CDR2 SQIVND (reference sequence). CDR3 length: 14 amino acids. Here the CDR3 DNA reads TGTGCCAGTACCAAAAACAGGGGAGGCTACGAGCAGTACTTC. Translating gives CASTKNRGGYEQYF.

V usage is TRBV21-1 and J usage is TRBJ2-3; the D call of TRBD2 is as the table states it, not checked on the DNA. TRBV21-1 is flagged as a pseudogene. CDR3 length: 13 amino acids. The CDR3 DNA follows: TGTGCCAGCAGCAACCCGGGGGGGGGTACGCAGTATTTT. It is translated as CASSNPGGGTQYF.

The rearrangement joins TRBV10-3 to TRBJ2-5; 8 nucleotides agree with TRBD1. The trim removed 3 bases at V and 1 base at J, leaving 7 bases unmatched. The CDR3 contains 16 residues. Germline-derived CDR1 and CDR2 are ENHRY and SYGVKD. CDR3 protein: CAISDGQGRGQETQYF. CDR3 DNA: TGTGCCATCAGTGACGGACAGGGAAGGGGCCAAGAGACCCAGTACTTC.

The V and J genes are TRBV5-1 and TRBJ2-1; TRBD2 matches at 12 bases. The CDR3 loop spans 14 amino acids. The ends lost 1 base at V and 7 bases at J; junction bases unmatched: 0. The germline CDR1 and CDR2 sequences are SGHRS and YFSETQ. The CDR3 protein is CASSLTSGRNEQFF. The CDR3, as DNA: TGCGCCAGCAGCTTGACTAGCGGGAGGAATGAGCAGTTCTTC.

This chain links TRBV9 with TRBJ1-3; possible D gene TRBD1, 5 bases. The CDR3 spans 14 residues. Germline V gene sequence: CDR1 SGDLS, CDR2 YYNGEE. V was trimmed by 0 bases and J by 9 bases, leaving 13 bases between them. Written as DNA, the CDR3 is TGTGCCAGCAGCGTAGATGCGGGGGGGACCACCATATATTTT. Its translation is CASSVDAGGTTIYF.

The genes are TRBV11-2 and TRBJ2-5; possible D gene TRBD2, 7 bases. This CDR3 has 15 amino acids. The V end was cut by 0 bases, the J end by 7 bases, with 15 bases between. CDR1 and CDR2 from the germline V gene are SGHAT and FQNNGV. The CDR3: CASSLDAGEGGTQYF. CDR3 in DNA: TGTGCCAGCAGCTTAGATGCAGGGGAGGGGGGGACCCAGTACTTC.

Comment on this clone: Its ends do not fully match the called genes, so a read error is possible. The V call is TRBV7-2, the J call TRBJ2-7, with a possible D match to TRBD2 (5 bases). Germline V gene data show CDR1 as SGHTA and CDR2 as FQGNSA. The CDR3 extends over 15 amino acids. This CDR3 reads CASSLHFGEIYGQYF. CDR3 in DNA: TGTGCCAGCAGCTTACATTTCGGGGAAATCTACGGGCAGTACTTC.

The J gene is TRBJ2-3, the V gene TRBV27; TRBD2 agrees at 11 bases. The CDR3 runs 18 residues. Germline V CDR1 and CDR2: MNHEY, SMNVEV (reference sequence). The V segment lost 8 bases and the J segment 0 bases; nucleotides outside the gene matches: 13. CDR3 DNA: TGTGCCAGCCGACTTGGGCTAGCGGGAGGACCTAGCACAGATACGCAGTATTTT. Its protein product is CASRLGLAGGPSTDTQYF.

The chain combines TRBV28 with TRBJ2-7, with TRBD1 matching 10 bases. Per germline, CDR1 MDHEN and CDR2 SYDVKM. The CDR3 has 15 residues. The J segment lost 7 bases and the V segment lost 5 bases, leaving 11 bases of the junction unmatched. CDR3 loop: CASSQPGQGSREQYF. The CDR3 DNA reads TGTGCCAGCAGTCAACCGGGACAGGGGTCGAGGGAGCAGTACTTC.

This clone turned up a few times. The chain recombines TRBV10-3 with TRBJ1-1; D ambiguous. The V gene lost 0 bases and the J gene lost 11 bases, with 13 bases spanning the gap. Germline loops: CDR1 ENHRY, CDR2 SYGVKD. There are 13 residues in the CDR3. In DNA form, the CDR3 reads TGTGCCATCAGTGAGTCGATCGGGGTTGGGGCTTTCTTT. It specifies CAISESIGVGAFF.